These 27 T cell receptor beta chains came from one sample sequenced in a study of T cell responses to AZD1222 COVID-19 vaccine. The table came from immunoSEQ multiplex PCR; TCRdb's copy has only in-frame clones and leaves some out. Seen here are 130,000 or so clones, more than 85% observed once, and the top ten hold under 2%. Sample: peripheral blood, taken 28 days after the second AZD1222 dose. These receptor sequences come from an adult who received the AZD1222 COVID-19 vaccine.

This sequence joins TRBV5-4 and TRBJ2-1; TRBD1 agrees at 8 bases. CDR1 is SGHNT and CDR2 is YYREEE in the germline V gene (reference sequence). Trimming took 2 bases from V and 6 from J; bases not matched to a gene: 10. CDR3 size: 16 residues. CDR3 region: CASSFGGVRGRNEQFF. The CDR3 DNA sequence: TGTGCCAGCAGCTTTGGAGGGGTCAGGGGGCGCAATGAGCAGTTCTTC.

The chain employs TRBV9 and TRBJ1-5; 10 nucleotides align to TRBD1. Per the germline V gene, CDR1 is SGDLS and CDR2 is YYNGEE. There are 15 residues in the CDR3. V was pared by 5 bases and J by 1 base, with 3 bases of the junction left unmatched. CDR3 in DNA: TGTGCCAGCAGTCGACAGGGGGCAAGCAATCAGCCCCAGCATTTT. It specifies CASSRQGASNQPQHF.

This chain uses TRBV4-1 with TRBJ1-3; D is unresolved. This CDR3 has 14 amino acids. CDR1 is MGHRA and CDR2 is YSYEKL in the germline V gene. The V and J ends lost 4 bases and 0 bases respectively, with 7 bases between them. This chain's CDR3 is CASSPPSSGNTIYF. The DNA of the CDR3 is TGCGCCAGCAGCCCTCCAAGCTCTGGAAACACCATATATTTT.

The chain combines TRBV9 with TRBJ1-2, with a possible D match to TRBD1 (5 bases). The V gene's germline CDR1 is SGDLS and CDR2 YYNGEE. V shed 5 bases and J shed 5 bases, with 13 bases lying between them. CDR3 length: 13 residues. The CDR3 DNA follows: TGTGCCAGCAGACCGTCAGGGACTTATGGCTACACCTTC. As protein: CASRPSGTYGYTF. Full variable domain (rest looked up from reference TRBV9 and TRBJ1-2): DSGVTQTPKHLITATGQRVTLRCSPRSGDLSVYWYQQSLDQGLQFLIQYYNGEERAKGNILERFSAQQFPDLHSELNLSSLELGDSALYFCASRPSGTYGYTFGSGTRLTVV.

The table lists this clone with a count of one. The rearrangement joins TRBV7-9 to TRBJ2-5; D not resolved. Germline V gene sequence: CDR1 SEHNR, CDR2 FQNEAQ (reference sequence). V shed 4 bases and J shed 2 bases, with 2 bases lying between them. This CDR3 comprises 11 residues. CDR3 DNA sequence: TGTGCCAGCAGCTCTCAAGAGACCCAGTACTTC. Translation: CASSSQETQYF.

The chain links TRBV6-5 to TRBJ1-2, with D possibly matching TRBD1 (6 bases). The CDR3 sequence is 16 residues long. Germline CDR1 is MNHEY and CDR2 is SVGAGI. The V and J ends lost 4 bases and 5 bases respectively, with 20 bases between them. CDR3 coding DNA: TGTGCCAGCAGTTTCGGGGTGGGGGCAGGGGATTATGGCTACACCTTC. Amino acids: CASSFGVGAGDYGYTF.

The rearrangement links TRBV19 to TRBJ1-2; D call uncertain. The CDR3 length is 16 residues. CDR1 and CDR2 (germline): LNHDA, SQIVND (reference sequence). The ends were cut back, 4 bases at V and 0 bases at J, with 15 bases in the middle. This CDR3 reads CASSTDWDVANYGYTF. The DNA for the CDR3 is TGTGCCAGTAGTACCGACTGGGATGTGGCTAACTATGGCTACACCTTC.

The genes are TRBV5-5 and TRBJ2-6; D unresolved. V lost 1 base and J 0 bases, leaving 5 bases between the germline ends. In germline, CDR1 is SGHKS, CDR2 YYEKEE (reference sequence). The CDR3 runs 15 residues. CDR3 residues: CASSLTASGANVLTF. The CDR3 DNA sequence: TGTGCCAGCAGCTTGACAGCCTCTGGGGCCAACGTCCTGACTTTC.

A few counts support this clone. This chain joins TRBV19 and TRBJ2-1, with TRBD1 matching over 10 bases. Germline lookup yields CDR1 LNHDA and CDR2 SQIVND (reference sequence). V trimming: 5 bases; J trimming: 6 bases; junction bases outside the gene matches: 7. The CDR3 runs 15 residues. The CDR3, as DNA: TGTGCCAGTAGTCCAGGGACAGGGGAAATCAATGAGCAGTTCTTC. It translates to CASSPGTGEINEQFF.

The J gene is TRBJ1-1, the V gene TRBV5-4, with no clear D. V shed 4 bases and J shed 0 bases, with 10 bases lying between them. CDR1 SGHNT and CDR2 YYREEE come from the germline V gene (reference sequence). CDR3 length: 14 amino acids. The CDR3 DNA is TGTGCCAGCAGCCGAGACTCCATGAACACTGAAGCTTTCTTT. It encodes CASSRDSMNTEAFF.

The chain links TRBV9 to TRBJ1-2; D unclear. The CDR3 runs 14 residues. Germline values: CDR1 SGDLS, CDR2 YYNGEE. Trimming stripped 4 bases from V and 8 bases from J, with 18 bases between. In DNA form, the CDR3 reads TGTGCCAGCAGCCCGGCTGAGAGGGCTCAAGGCTACACCTTC. It encodes CASSPAERAQGYTF.

The chain combines TRBV2 with TRBJ2-1; D is possibly TRBD1 or TRBD2 (6 bases each). CDR1 and CDR2 from the germline V gene are SNHLY and FYNNEI. The CDR3 consists of 15 residues. The V gene lost 6 bases and the J gene lost 4 bases, with 16 bases spanning the gap. The CDR3 here is CASRWGAVWYNEQFF. Here the CDR3 DNA reads TGTGCCAGCAGGTGGGGGGCAGTTTGGTACAATGAGCAGTTCTTC. Variable domain in full (rest from reference TRBV2 and TRBJ2-1): EPEVTQTPSHQVTQMGQEVILRCVPISNHLYFYWYRQILGQKVEFLVSFYNNEISEKSEIFDDQFSVERPDGSNFTLKIRSTKLEDSAMYFCASRWGAVWYNEQFFGPGTRLTVL.

The CDR3 loop is CASSLGWPPKAFF. The CDR3 DNA reads TGTGCCAGCAGCCTGGGGTGGCCTCCGAAAGCTTTCTTT. The gene calls are TRBV27 and TRBJ1-1, with D hard to call. CDR3 size: 13 residues. Trimming shortened V by 6 bases and J by 9 bases, and 17 bases separated the two germline ends. The germline gives CDR1 MNHEY, CDR2 SMNVEV (reference sequence).

The rearrangement links TRBV5-1 to TRBJ1-3; no clear D gene. The CDR3 spans 15 residues. The ends were cut back, 0 bases at V and 4 bases at J, with 11 bases in the middle. Germline V CDR1 and CDR2: SGHRS, YFSETQ. The CDR3 DNA reads as TGCGCCAGCAGCTTGGATGCCCAATTAGGAAACACCATATATTTT. The encoded protein is CASSLDAQLGNTIYF. The whole variable domain, remainder taken from reference TRBV5-1 and TRBJ1-3, is KAGVTQTPRYLIKTRGQQVTLSCSPISGHRSVSWYQQTPGQGLQFLFEYFSETQRNKGNFPGRFSGRQFSNSRSEMNVSTLELGDSALYLCASSLDAQLGNTIYFGEGSWLTVV.

The CDR3 nucleotides read TGTGCCACCAGTGACCCGACAGGGGGCGATCAGCCCCAGCATTTT. Translation: CATSDPTGGDQPQHF. This rearrangement joins TRBV24-1 to TRBJ1-5; 10 bases agree with TRBD1. This CDR3 has 15 residues. Looked up from germline, CDR1 is KGHDR and CDR2 is SFDVKD. The trim removed 4 bases at V and 5 bases at J, leaving 4 bases unmatched.

This clone was seen only once. The chain carries TRBV2 and TRBJ2-5; no definite D call. Germline CDR1 SNHLY, CDR2 FYNNEI. The V end was cut by 4 bases, the J end by 2 bases, with 8 bases between. The CDR3 has 13 residues. The CDR3 bases are TGTGCCAGCAGTGGGACCGTTCAAGAGACCCAGTACTTC. This encodes CASSGTVQETQYF.

The rearrangement joins TRBV5-6 to TRBJ2-1; D is perhaps TRBD1 (6 bases). Trimming shortened V by 3 bases and J by 14 bases, and 15 bases separated the two germline ends. CDR3 length equals 12 residues. Germline V gives CDR1 SGHDT, CDR2 YYEEEE. As DNA, the CDR3 is TGTGCCAGCAGCTCTGTGGGGTCAGGGGAGTTCTTC. Translation gives CASSSVGSGEFF.

The CDR3 DNA follows: TGTGCCACACATCCAGAGGGGTCCTATGGCTACACCTTC. Its protein product is CATHPEGSYGYTF. The chain combines TRBV10-3 with TRBJ1-2; D might be TRBD1 (5 bases). The CDR3 spans 13 residues. The ends were cut back, 10 bases at V and 4 bases at J, with 16 bases in the middle. Germline V CDR1 and CDR2: ENHRY, SYGVKD.

The DNA for the CDR3 is TGTGCCAGCAGTCCTACAGGGAGTAATGGCTACACCTTC. Translation: CASSPTGSNGYTF. V usage is TRBV12-3 or TRBV12-4 and J usage is TRBJ1-2; a possible D gene is TRBD1 (6 bases). Trimming cost V 5 bases and J 6 bases, with 13 bases left between them. This CDR3 comprises 13 residues.

The chain employs TRBV7-3 and TRBJ1-4; 11 positions match TRBD1. V gave up 5 bases and J gave up 3 bases; unmatched junction bases: 5. Germline values: CDR1 SGHTA, CDR2 FQGTGA. This CDR3 is 16 amino acids long. The DNA of the CDR3 is TGTGCCAGCAGCATAGGGACAGGGGGATCTAATGAAAAACTGTTTTTT. Encoded protein: CASSIGTGGSNEKLFF.

This clone was picked up one time. The chain uses TRBV2 and TRBJ1-2, with 8 nucleotides matching TRBD1. The CDR3 contains 18 residues. The germline V gene has CDR1 SNHLY and CDR2 FYNNEI. Trimming took 5 bases from V and 3 from J; bases not matched to a gene: 17. The CDR3 sequence is CASSPREGQARRDYGYTF. CDR3 DNA sequence: TGTGCCAGCAGTCCCCGCGAGGGACAGGCCCGAAGGGACTATGGCTACACCTTC.

The chain links TRBV5-6 to TRBJ2-1; the D gene is possibly TRBD2 (5 bases). This CDR3 has 16 amino acids. Germline-derived CDR1 and CDR2 are SGHDT and YYEEEE. Trimming removed 6 bases at V and 1 base at J, with 17 bases between. CDR3 sequence: CASIGVRWDSYNEQFF. DNA of the CDR3: TGTGCCAGCATCGGGGTTAGATGGGATTCCTACAATGAGCAGTTCTTC.

The chain combines TRBV12-3 or TRBV12-4 with TRBJ1-2; the D gene is possibly TRBD1 (5 bases). CDR3 length equals 13 residues. V lost 6 bases, J lost 0 bases, and 8 bases lay in between. The CDR3 DNA follows: TGTGCCAGCAGACAGACAGCTAACTATGGCTACACCTTC. Protein sequence: CASRQTANYGYTF.

The chain carries TRBV24-1 and TRBJ2-1; 8 positions agree with TRBD2. Germline V gene data show CDR1 as KGHDR and CDR2 as SFDVKD. V lost 9 bases to trimming and J lost 3 bases; unmatched junction nucleotides: 9. CDR3 length: 15 residues. The DNA for the CDR3 is TGTGCCACCGCCCCCCGGGCGGGGGGCTACAATGAGCAGTTCTTC. The encoded protein is CATAPRAGGYNEQFF.

The V gene is TRBV28, the J gene TRBJ1-4; 7 nucleotides match TRBD1. This CDR3 region has 15 residues. Germline CDR1 and CDR2: MDHEN and SYDVKM. V lost 6 bases and J lost 6; bases outside the gene matches: 10. CDR3 DNA: TGTGCCAGCAGAACGGCCGGGACAGAAGATGAAAAACTGTTTTTT. Its translation: CASRTAGTEDEKLFF.

This rearrangement joins TRBV6-5 to TRBJ1-2; 7 bases match TRBD1. Trimming took 6 bases from V and 4 from J; bases not matched to a gene: 5. The CDR3 spans 13 residues. The germline CDR1 and CDR2 sequences are MNHEY and SVGAGI. As DNA, the CDR3 is TGTGCCAGCAGACGACAGGGTAGCTATGGCTACACCTTC. As protein: CASRRQGSYGYTF.

The V and J genes are TRBV18 and TRBJ1-5; D unclear. Germline V gives CDR1 KGHSH, CDR2 LQKENI. The germline V and J ends were trimmed by 6 bases and 3 bases, with 12 bases remaining between them. This CDR3 comprises 14 residues. CDR3 DNA sequence: TGTGCCAGCTCGGGAATCGGTGACAATCAGCCCCAGCATTTT. The encoded protein is CASSGIGDNQPQHF. Full variable domain (outside the CDR3, taken from reference TRBV18 and TRBJ1-5): NAGVMQNPRHLVRRRGQEARLRCSPMKGHSHVYWYRQLPEEGLKFMVYLQKENIIDESGMPKERFSAEFPKEGPSILRIQQVVRGDSAAYFCASSGIGDNQPQHFGDGTRLSIL.